Each of the 29 T cell receptor beta chains below was sequenced from the same sample in a study of blood T cell repertoires in COVID-19 (dated by TCRdb to about 2020). Libraries were built with the immunoSEQ multiplex PCR assay. TCRdb limited this immuneACCESS table to in-frame rearrangements with V and J called. A share of clones is missing; checked studies link under half to unresolved V genes, and the rest is unexplained. The sample has 200,000 to 300,000 clones on record, over 80% of them singletons. The top ten hold around 6% of the sample. Material for sequencing was peripheral blood. These receptors were taken from a human donor in a cohort sampled during active COVID-19.

The V gene is TRBV11-2, the J gene TRBJ2-7; the match to TRBD2 covers 10 bases. The germline gives CDR1 SGHAT, CDR2 FQNNGV. With V trimmed by 1 base and J by 3 bases, 3 bases remained unmatched. The CDR3 length is 15 residues. CDR3 sequence (DNA): TGTGCCAGCAGCTTAGCCTCTAGCGGGGGCTACGAGCAGTACTTC. It translates to CASSLASSGGYEQYF.

The chain combines TRBV3-1 (or the pseudogene TRBV3-2) with TRBJ2-3; the D gene is possibly TRBD2 (5 bases). Germline CDR1 is LGHDT and CDR2 is YNNKEL (reference sequence). The length of the CDR3 is 15 residues. The ends were cut back, 1 base at V and 5 bases at J, with 13 bases in the middle. The CDR3: CASSQGGRGGDTQYF. The CDR3, as DNA: TGTGCCAGCAGCCAAGGAGGGAGAGGTGGAGATACGCAGTATTTT.

The sample holds one count of this clone. The chain employs TRBV5-1 and TRBJ2-5; 10 bases are a match to TRBD1. Germline V gene sequence: CDR1 SGHRS, CDR2 YFSETQ. The V and J ends lost 4 bases and 2 bases, in that order; junction bases with no gene match: 8. The CDR3 runs to 16 residues. The CDR3 nucleotides are TGCGCCAGCAGCCTATCTGCGGGACAGGGGCAAGAGACCCAGTACTTC. Its translation: CASSLSAGQGQETQYF.

CDR3 coding DNA: TGTGCCAGCAGCGGGGGCGGGACTAGCGGGAGGGCCTGGAAGACCCAGTACTTC. The encoded protein is CASSGGGTSGRAWKTQYF. The chain links TRBV7-2 to TRBJ2-5, with TRBD2 matching 16 bases. V was clipped by 5 bases and J by 6 bases; unmatched bases: 12. CDR3 length equals 18 residues. Germline CDR1 SGHTA, CDR2 FQGNSA.

The chain uses TRBV6-2 or TRBV6-3 and TRBJ2-7; possibly TRBD1 for D (6 bases). The germline CDR1 and CDR2 sequences are MNHEY and SVGEGT. Trimming cost V 4 bases and J 3 bases, with 13 bases left between them. This CDR3 contains 14 residues. CDR3 DNA sequence: TGTGCCAGCAGTTTTCTCCTAGGGGGCTACGAGCAGTACTTC. This codes for CASSFLLGGYEQYF.

The table lists this clone with a few counts. V is TRBV5-6 and J is TRBJ1-6, with D tentatively TRBD1 (6 bases). Trimming stripped 2 bases from V and 4 bases from J, with 10 bases between. From germline, CDR1 is SGHDT and CDR2 YYEEEE. The CDR3 is 15 residues long. CDR3 coding DNA: TGTGCCAGCAGCTTCGACAGGAAATATAATTCACCCCTCCACTTT. As protein: CASSFDRKYNSPLHF.

The chain carries TRBV5-5 and TRBJ2-5; TRBD2 is a possible D gene (6 bases). The V end lost 4 bases, the J end lost 5 bases, and 9 bases lay between the germline ends. In germline, CDR1 is SGHKS, CDR2 YYEKEE (reference sequence). This CDR3 has 12 amino acids. This CDR3 reads CASSRGWETQYF. The CDR3 DNA sequence: TGTGCCAGCAGCCGGGGGTGGGAGACCCAGTACTTC.

This chain links TRBV2 with TRBJ2-1; D gene ambiguous. Germline CDR1 SNHLY, CDR2 FYNNEI. The CDR3 runs 12 residues. V lost 5 bases to trimming and J lost 4 bases, with 6 bases between them. CDR3 DNA: TGTGCCAGCAGTATCAGTTACAATGAGCAGTTCTTC. It specifies CASSISYNEQFF.

This clone has a single count. The J gene is TRBJ2-1, the V gene TRBV5-5, with D uncertain. The germline V gene has CDR1 SGHKS and CDR2 YYEKEE (reference sequence). Trimming shortened V by 3 bases and J by 2 bases, and 6 bases separated the two germline ends. This CDR3 contains 13 residues. CDR3 sequence (DNA): TGTGCCAGCAGCTCCCCCGCCTACAATGAGCAGTTCTTC. The encoded protein is CASSSPAYNEQFF. Full variable domain (missing parts from reference TRBV5-5 and TRBJ2-1): DAGVTQSPTHLIKTRGQQVTLRCSPISGHKSVSWYQQVLGQGPQFIFQYYEKEERGRGNFPDRFSARQFPNYSSELNVNALLLGDSALYLCASSSPAYNEQFFGPGTRLTVL.

The chain uses TRBV19 and TRBJ1-1; TRBD1 might be the D (5 bases). Germline V gene lookup returns CDR1 LNHDA and CDR2 SQIVND (reference sequence). V lost 7 bases and J lost 5, with 17 bases in between. The CDR3 sequence is 14 residues long. CDR3 nucleotides: TGTGCCAGTACCCGGCGGGGGGTTGTTACTGAAGCTTTCTTT. Translated, it gives CASTRRGVVTEAFF.

The V gene is TRBV19, the J gene TRBJ1-2; D is ambiguous. Germline V gives CDR1 LNHDA, CDR2 SQIVND (reference sequence). The germline V and J ends were trimmed by 7 bases and 8 bases, with 11 bases remaining between them. The CDR3 runs 11 residues. CDR3 region: CASKKGDGYTF. The CDR3 region has the DNA TGTGCCAGTAAAAAAGGAGACGGCTACACCTTC.

CDR3: CSARLTYEQYF. Here the CDR3 DNA reads TGCAGTGCTAGATTAACCTACGAGCAGTACTTC. This sequence joins TRBV20-1 and TRBJ2-7, with unresolved D. V lost 2 bases to trimming and J lost 2 bases, with 4 bases between them. The CDR3 contains 11 residues. CDR1 DFQATT and CDR2 SNEGSKA come from the germline V gene (reference sequence).

This chain uses TRBV5-1 with TRBJ2-1; a weak D match, TRBD1 (8 bases). The CDR3 extends over 17 amino acids. V shed 6 bases and J shed 5 bases, with 24 bases lying between them. The germline gives CDR1 SGHRS, CDR2 YFSETQ. The CDR3 nucleotides are TGCGCCAGCACCCTCTGGGGGGGCGGACAGGGTGACAATGAGCAGTTCTTC. Amino acids: CASTLWGGGQGDNEQFF.

This clone was seen a handful of times. The V gene is TRBV3-1 (or the pseudogene TRBV3-2), the J gene TRBJ2-1; 14 bases are shared with TRBD2. The CDR3 contains 15 residues. CDR1 and CDR2 from the germline V gene are LGHDT and YNNKEL (reference sequence). With V trimmed by 5 bases and J by 7 bases, 4 bases remained unmatched. CDR3 sequence reads: CASSSGTSGRNEQFF. The CDR3 nucleotides are TGTGCCAGCAGCTCCGGGACTAGCGGGAGAAATGAGCAGTTCTTC.

This clone was observed a few times. This CDR3 reads CASTSRTSGEQFF. As DNA, the CDR3 is TGCGCCAGCACCAGTAGGACTAGCGGGGAGCAGTTCTTC. This rearrangement joins TRBV5-1 to TRBJ2-1, with TRBD2 identical over 11 bases. The CDR3 runs 13 residues. Germline trimming cut 6 bases from V and 10 bases from J; bases unmatched to any gene: 6. Germline lookup yields CDR1 SGHRS and CDR2 YFSETQ.

The chain uses TRBV19 and TRBJ1-5; the match to TRBD1 covers 11 bases. The CDR3 totals 13 residues. CDR1 and CDR2 (germline): LNHDA, SQIVND (reference sequence). The trim removed 10 bases at V and 7 bases at J, leaving 6 bases unmatched. CDR3 sequence reads: CATSGTGGQPQHF. In nucleotides, the CDR3 is TGTGCCACTTCCGGGACAGGGGGACAGCCCCAGCATTTT.

The chain employs TRBV6-5 and TRBJ1-2; D is perhaps TRBD1 (6 bases). Trimming left V 6 bases short and J 6 bases short, with 14 bases between. This CDR3 region has 13 residues. Germline V lookup: CDR1 MNHEY, CDR2 SVGAGI. Here the CDR3 DNA reads TGTGCCAGCAGGCCTGCAGGGGTTAATGGCTACACCTTC. Residues: CASRPAGVNGYTF.

The J gene is TRBJ2-7, the V gene TRBV18; 15 bases agree with TRBD2. Germline V gives CDR1 KGHSH, CDR2 LQKENI. The V and J ends lost 4 bases and 3 bases, in that order; junction bases with no gene match: 13. The CDR3 consists of 19 residues. For the CDR3, the DNA is TGTGCCAGCTCACGAGGACTCGGGACTAGCGGGGGGATTATCTACGAGCAGTACTTC. Protein product: CASSRGLGTSGGIIYEQYF. Together with reference TRBV18 and TRBJ2-7, the CDR3 gives the full variable domain: NAGVMQNPRHLVRRRGQEARLRCSPMKGHSHVYWYRQLPEEGLKFMVYLQKENIIDESGMPKERFSAEFPKEGPSILRIQQVVRGDSAAYFCASSRGLGTSGGIIYEQYFGPGTRLTVT.

This clone occurred a few times. The gene calls are TRBV10-1 and TRBJ1-6, with 11 bases aligning to TRBD1. Germline V lookup: CDR1 WNHNN, CDR2 SYGVQD (reference sequence). The junction had 7 bases not matched to a gene; V was cut back by 8 bases and J by 10 bases. The length of the CDR3 is 14 residues. CDR3 DNA: TGCGCCAGCCGGACAGGGGGCGAGGGGTCACCCCTCCACTTT. This codes for CASRTGGEGSPLHF.

The J gene is TRBJ2-7, the V gene TRBV6-5, with a tentative D call TRBD2 (6 bases). CDR3 length: 13 amino acids. The V and J ends lost 2 bases and 6 bases respectively, with 11 bases between them. Germline V CDR1 and CDR2: MNHEY, SVGAGI. The CDR3 sequence is CASSYRRVGEQYF. The CDR3 bases are TGTGCCAGCAGTTACAGGAGGGTCGGCGAGCAGTACTTC.

Only a few counts were recorded for this clone. This chain connects TRBV5-1 to TRBJ2-5, with 11 bases that match TRBD2. Trimming removed 4 bases from V and 2 bases from J; junction bases left unmatched: 10. The CDR3 is made up of 17 amino acids. Germline V gene lookup returns CDR1 SGHRS and CDR2 YFSETQ. The CDR3 loop is CASSRGPSGGSQETQYF. DNA of the CDR3: TGCGCCAGCAGCCGGGGGCCTAGCGGGGGGTCTCAAGAGACCCAGTACTTC.

This clone turned up a few times. Other DNA sequences in this specimen translate into the identical CDR3. CDR3 loop: CASSLSQNTEAFF. As DNA, the CDR3 is TGCGCCAGCAGCTTATCACAGAACACTGAAGCTTTCTTT. The chain carries TRBV5-1 and TRBJ1-1; D is ambiguous. This CDR3 is built from 13 residues. V lost 2 bases and J lost 1, with 6 bases in between. Germline loops: CDR1 SGHRS, CDR2 YFSETQ. The full variable domain, with the rest looked up from reference TRBV5-1 and TRBJ1-1, is KAGVTQTPRYLIKTRGQQVTLSCSPISGHRSVSWYQQTPGQGLQFLFEYFSETQRNKGNFPGRFSGRQFSNSRSEMNVSTLELGDSALYLCASSLSQNTEAFFGQGTRLTVV.

The rearrangement joins TRBV7-6 to TRBJ2-7, with 11 bases fitting TRBD1. Looked up from germline, CDR1 is SGHVS and CDR2 is FNYEAQ. The CDR3 loop spans 17 amino acids. The junction had 11 bases not matched to a gene; V was cut back by 0 bases and J by 7 bases. Written as DNA, the CDR3 is TGTGCCAGCAGCTTAGCGGTGGGGGACAGGGGGACTCAAGAGCAGTACTTC. This gives the protein CASSLAVGDRGTQEQYF.

The rearrangement uses TRBV5-1 and TRBJ2-3; 10 bases are a match to TRBD2. CDR3 length equals 15 residues. CDR1 and CDR2 from the germline V gene are SGHRS and YFSETQ. With 3 bases clipped from V and 4 bases from J, the junction kept 5 bases outside the gene matches. The CDR3 region is CASSWSGRGSDTQYF. CDR3 coding DNA: TGCGCCAGCAGCTGGAGCGGGAGGGGGTCAGATACGCAGTATTTT.

This clone was counted between two and nine times. The gene calls are TRBV19 and TRBJ2-7, with D perhaps TRBD2 (6 bases). Germline CDR1 LNHDA, CDR2 SQIVND (reference sequence). V lost 8 bases and J lost 3, with 14 bases in between. This CDR3 has 13 amino acids. In nucleotides, the CDR3 is TGTGCCAGTTCTCCCGCGGAGGGCTACGAGCAGTACTTC. Protein: CASSPAEGYEQYF.

The chain joins TRBV12-3 or TRBV12-4 to TRBJ2-3; D might be TRBD2 (6 bases). V was clipped by 3 bases and J by 6 bases, with 10 bases between them. CDR3 length: 13 residues. The CDR3 bases are TGTGCCAGCAGTTTGAGTAGCGGTGATACGCAGTATTTT. Translating gives CASSLSSGDTQYF.

This clone came up once. The rearrangement uses TRBV5-1 and TRBJ1-2; 7 bases line up with TRBD1. The CDR3 covers 13 residues. Germline V gene data show CDR1 as SGHRS and CDR2 as YFSETQ. Trimming cost V 2 bases and J 6 bases; bases outside gene matches: 4. CDR3 sequence reads: CASSFQGVDGYTF. CDR3 bases: TGCGCCAGCAGCTTTCAGGGGGTGGATGGCTACACCTTC. The full variable domain, rest sourced from reference TRBV5-1 and TRBJ1-2, is KAGVTQTPRYLIKTRGQQVTLSCSPISGHRSVSWYQQTPGQGLQFLFEYFSETQRNKGNFPGRFSGRQFSNSRSEMNVSTLELGDSALYLCASSFQGVDGYTFGSGTRLTVV.

V usage is TRBV5-1 and J usage is TRBJ1-5; perhaps TRBD1 as D (6 bases). This CDR3 has 16 residues. The V end was cut by 0 bases, the J end by 2 bases, with 12 bases between. Germline assignment: CDR1 SGHRS and CDR2 YFSETQ. Here the CDR3 reads CASSLGQAVRNQPQHF. The CDR3 DNA reads TGCGCCAGCAGCTTGGGACAGGCCGTCCGCAATCAGCCCCAGCATTTT.

This rearrangement joins TRBV19 to TRBJ1-1; D gene unclear. V was trimmed by 0 bases and J by 4 bases, leaving 9 bases between them. This CDR3 region has 14 residues. Germline CDR1 LNHDA, CDR2 SQIVND (reference sequence). The CDR3 DNA reads TGTGCCAGTAGTATAGAGCAACTGCCCACTGAAGCTTTCTTT. Protein sequence: CASSIEQLPTEAFF. The full variable domain, completed using reference TRBV19 and TRBJ1-1, is DGGITQSPKYLFRKEGQNVTLSCEQNLNHDAMYWYRQDPGQGLRLIYYSQIVNDFQKGDIAEGYSVSREKKESFPLTVTSAQKNPTAFYLCASSIEQLPTEAFFGQGTRLTVV.